The rows below give T cell receptor delta chains drawn from one sample of a study of Vδ1+ human thymocytes. TCRdb re-called the multiplex PCR reads with CATT. Among about 55,000 delta-chain clones, roughly 15% were seen once, and the ten largest hold 0.5%. Specimen: Vdelta1+ gamma-delta thymocytes from the thymus. These receptors all come from a boy younger than two who had congenital heart surgery. Each CDR3 is given with its conserved first and last residue. A D gene is named only where the DNA matches it firmly. Some rows have no size entry. The others give once, few or many, or a class for an expanded clone.

TRDJ1 TRDV1 TRDD3 . CALGERLGDTLGYTDKLIF TGTGCTCTTGGGGAAAGACTGGGGGATACGCTTGGATACACCGATAAACTCATCTTT
TRDJ1 TRDV1 . few CALGELRPWALDKLIF TGTGCTCTTGGGGAACTCCGTCCCTGGGCCCTCGATAAACTCATCTTT
TRDJ1 TRDV1 TRDD3 few CALGELPGGYRIGTDKLIF TGTGCTCTTGGGGAGCTGCCCGGGGGATACAGGATTGGCACCGATAAACTCATCTTT
TRDJ1 TRDV1 . few CALGELKSRWILETDKLIF TGTGCTCTTGGGGAACTGAAGTCCCGCTGGATACTGGAGACCGATAAACTCATCTTT
TRDJ1 TRDV1 TRDD3 few CALGLPPEGIGELIF TGTGCTCTTGGGTTACCACCCGAGGGGATAGGGGAGCTCATCTTT
TRDJ1 TRDV1 TRDD3 few CALGEILLLGDVAHKLIF TGTGCTCTTGGGGAAATTCTTCTTTTGGGGGACGTAGCTCATAAACTCATCTTT
TRDJ1 TRDV1 . few CALGGRHGTDKLIF TGTGCTCTTGGGGGCCGCCATGGCACCGATAAACTCATCTTT
TRDJ1 TRDV1 TRDD3 few CALGEPFLQYWGISDKLIF TGTGCTCTTGGGGAACCCTTCCTACAATACTGGGGGATATCTGACAAACTCATCTTT
TRDJ1 TRDV1 TRDD3 few CALGEAFFLRSYWGTFTDKLIF TGTGCTCTTGGGGAAGCCTTCTTTCTACGATCTTACTGGGGGACCTTCACCGATAAACTCATCTTT
TRDJ1 TRDV1 TRDD3 . CALGEPWRPSHHRTGGYADYTDKLIF TGTGCTCTTGGGGAACCGTGGAGGCCTTCCCACCATCGTACTGGGGGATACGCCGACTACACCGATAAACTCATCTTT
TRDJ1 TRDV1 . few CALGFPLYTGRLIF TGTGCTCTTGGCTTTCCTCTCTATACTGGGAGGCTCATCTTT
TRDJ1 TRDV1 TRDD3 few CALGDPRTGGYLRGGKLIF TGTGCTCTTGGGGACCCCCGGACTGGGGGATACTTGCGGGGAGGTAAACTCATCTTT
TRDJ1 TRDV1 . . CALGELIPGRFGEALKLIF TGTGCTCTTGGGGAACTCATACCTGGCCGATTTGGGGAGGCCCTAAAACTCATCTTT
TRDJ1 TRDV1 TRDD3 few CALGEAALLYWGIRLYTDKLIF TGTGCTCTTGGGGAAGCTGCTCTTCTGTACTGGGGGATAAGGCTGTACACCGATAAACTCATCTTT
TRDJ1 TRDV1 . . CALGEPVSGSTDKLIF TGTGCTCTTGGGGAACCAGTGTCCGGGAGCACCGATAAACTCATCTTT
TRDJ1 TRDV1 TRDD2 . CALGPSSRRAATDKLIF TGTGCTCTTGGGCCTTCCTCCCGAAGAGCGGCCACCGATAAACTCATCTTT
TRDJ1 TRDV1 . . CALGELRGKYTDKLIF TGTGCTCTTGGGGAACTAAGGGGGAAGTACACCGATAAACTCATCTTT
TRDJ1 TRDV1 TRDD3 . CALGDLCWVPAGGYADKLIF TGTGCTCTTGGGGATCTATGTTGGGTCCCTGCTGGGGGATACGCCGATAAACTCATCTTT
TRDJ2 TRDV1 TRDD3 . CALGLPPLPTWAGTGGSLTAQLFF TGTGCTCTTGGGCTCCCCCCGCTTCCTACGTGGGCTGGTACTGGGGGATCGTTAACAGCACAACTCTTCTTT
TRDJ2 TRDV2 TRDD3 . CACVLGDTIHGLLTAQLFF TGTGCCTGTGTACTGGGGGATACTATACACGGTCTTTTGACAGCACAACTCTTCTTT
TRDJ1 TRDV1 TRDD3 few CALGEGYWGIRTTDKLIF TGTGCTCTTGGGGAGGGGTACTGGGGGATACGTACCACCGATAAACTCATCTTT
TRDJ1 TRDV1 . . CALGTPIPYWEGKLIF TGTGCTCTTGGGACCCCTATACCCTACTGGGAGGGTAAACTCATCTTT
TRDJ1 TRDV1 TRDD3 . CALGEPLLPTWGMVADKLIF TGTGCTCTTGGGGAACCCCTCCTACCTACCTGGGGGATGGTGGCCGATAAACTCATCTTT
TRDJ1 TRDV1 TRDD3 . CALGELLRSYRGYLDTDKLIF TGTGCTCTTGGGGAACTCCTTAGGTCCTACCGGGGATACCTGGACACCGATAAACTCATCTTT
TRDJ1 TRDV1 TRDD2 few CALGGPFLRGDKLIF TGTGCTCTTGGGGGCCCCTTCCTGCGGGGGGATAAACTCATCTTT
TRDJ1 TRDV1 TRDD3 few CALGEYIPPFTGGYLYTDKLIF TGTGCTCTTGGGGAATACATTCCTCCGTTTACTGGGGGATACCTGTACACCGATAAACTCATCTTT
TRDJ1 TRDV1 TRDD3 few CALGTAGWGIHTDKLIF TGTGCTCTTGGGACCGCCGGGTGGGGGATACACACCGATAAACTCATCTTT
TRDJ1 TRDV1 TRDD3 few CALGFSLRGPTGGYSTDKLIF TGTGCTCTTGGGTTCTCACTACGGGGTCCAACTGGGGGATACTCCACCGATAAACTCATCTTT
TRDJ1 TRDV1 . few CALGVPGLPTRGYTVYTDKLIF TGTGCTCTTGGGGTCCCCGGCCTTCCTACGAGGGGATACACGGTGTACACCGATAAACTCATCTTT
TRDJ1 TRDV2 . . CACDRAWVGGLTDTDKLIF TGTGCCTGTGACAGGGCGTGGGTTGGGGGCCTGACCGACACCGATAAACTCATCTTT
TRDJ1 TRDV1 . few CALGDTLGLIDKLIF TGTGCTCTTGGGGATACGCTCGGCCTTATCGATAAACTCATCTTT
TRDJ1 TRDV1 TRDD3 few CALGEEQFTGGTYTDKLIF TGTGCTCTTGGGGAGGAACAGTTTACTGGGGGAACATACACCGATAAACTCATCTTT
TRDJ1 TRDV1 . . CALETSYVCWKCWYTDKLIF TGTGCTCTTGAGACGTCCTACGTGTGCTGGAAATGCTGGTACACCGATAAACTCATCTTT
TRDJ1 TRDV1 . few CALGSPAFLTDKLIF TGTGCTCTTGGGTCCCCGGCCTTCTTAACCGATAAACTCATCTTT
TRDJ1 TRDV1 TRDD3 few CALGELVGKPTRDPSRTGGLTDKLIF TGTGCTCTTGGGGAACTAGTAGGTAAACCCACCCGTGACCCTAGCCGTACTGGGGGACTCACCGATAAACTCATCTTT
TRDJ1 TRDV1 . . CALGEIRLPRGRTDKLIF TGTGCTCTTGGGGAAATCCGCCTTCCCCGGGGACGAACCGATAAACTCATCTTT
TRDJ1 TRDV1 . few CALYLLRGYTDKLIF TGTGCTCTTTACCTACTGCGGGGGTACACCGATAAACTCATCTTT
TRDJ1 TRDV1 TRDD3 few CALGVGLPLTGGYGNTDKLIF TGTGCTCTTGGGGTCGGCCTTCCCCTTACTGGGGGATACGGGAACACCGATAAACTCATCTTT
TRDJ1 TRDV1 TRDD3 few CALGRRGYAGGYLADKLIF TGTGCTCTTGGGAGGAGAGGGTACGCTGGGGGATATCTCGCCGATAAACTCATCTTT
TRDJ1 TRDV1 TRDD3 . CALGGVTGGYGKLIF TGTGCTCTTGGGGGAGTCACCGGGGGATACGGTAAACTCATCTTT
TRDJ1 TRDV1 . . CALGDTFKYTDKLIF TGTGCTCTTGGGGATACCTTCAAATACACCGATAAACTCATCTTT
TRDJ1 TRDV1 TRDD3 . CALGERTVLGDSFYKLIF TGTGCTCTTGGGGAACGGACCGTACTGGGGGATAGTTTCTATAAACTCATCTTT
TRDJ1 TRDV1 . . CALGGWASSTDKLIF TGTGCTCTTGGGGGATGGGCGTCGAGCACCGATAAACTCATCTTT
TRDJ1 TRDV2 TRDD3 few CACDKSSYCGDTYKLIF TGTGCCTGTGACAAGTCCTCCTACTGTGGGGATACGTATAAACTCATCTTT
TRDJ1 TRDV1 . . CALGEGVIPTSTGDSPWGHKLIF TGTGCTCTTGGGGAGGGGGTGATTCCTACCTCGACTGGGGATTCACCCTGGGGGCATAAACTCATCTTT
TRDJ1 TRDV1 . few CALGEHWRDKLIF TGTGCTCTTGGGGAACACTGGCGGGATAAACTCATCTTT
TRDJ1 TRDV1 TRDD3 few CALGDPRLGESSDKLIF TGTGCTCTTGGGGATCCCAGACTGGGGGAATCATCCGATAAACTCATCTTT
TRDJ1 TRDV1 TRDD3 few CALGVPAFRCTGGYSSDKLIF TGTGCTCTTGGGGTCCCCGCCTTCCGTTGTACTGGGGGATACTCCTCCGATAAACTCATCTTT
TRDJ1 TRDV3 TRDD3 . CAPLRQGIRVTKLIF TGTGCCCCACTCCGTCAGGGGATACGTGTAACAAAACTCATCTTT
TRDJ1 TRDV1 . . CALASLEVWWELNTDKLIF TGTGCTCTGGCCTCCCTAGAGGTGTGGTGGGAGCTAAACACCGATAAACTCATCTTT
TRDJ1 TRDV1 . . CALGAYLFRAGDKLIF TGTGCTCTTGGGGCCTATCTCTTCCGCGCCGGGGATAAACTCATCTTT
TRDJ1 TRDV1 TRDD3 . CALGDPNPHPWGIMADKLIF TGTGCTCTTGGGGACCCTAATCCTCACCCCTGGGGGATAATGGCCGATAAACTCATCTTT
TRDJ1 TRDV1 TRDD3 . CALGERVSLPSGGSDTDKLIF TGTGCTCTTGGGGAACGGGTGTCCCTTCCGTCTGGGGGATCGGACACCGATAAACTCATCTTT